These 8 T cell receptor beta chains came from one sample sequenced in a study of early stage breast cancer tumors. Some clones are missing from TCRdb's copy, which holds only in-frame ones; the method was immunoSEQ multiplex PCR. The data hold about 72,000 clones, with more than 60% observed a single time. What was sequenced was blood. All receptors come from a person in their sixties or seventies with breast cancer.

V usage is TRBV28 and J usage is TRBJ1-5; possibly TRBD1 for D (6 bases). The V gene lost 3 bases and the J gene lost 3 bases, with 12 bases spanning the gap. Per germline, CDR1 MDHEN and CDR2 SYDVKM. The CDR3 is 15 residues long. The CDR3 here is CASSFRQGPNQPQHF. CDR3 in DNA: TGTGCCAGCAGTTTCCGCCAGGGGCCCAATCAGCCCCAGCATTTT.

This chain's CDR3 is CASGEGGTNEKLFF. DNA for the CDR3: TGTGCCAGCGGGGAGGGGGGCACTAATGAAAAACTGTTTTTT. The rearrangement joins TRBV9 to TRBJ1-4, with D maybe TRBD1 (6 bases). Trimming pared 7 bases from V and 2 bases from J, leaving 12 bases between. The CDR3 extends over 14 amino acids. CDR1 and CDR2 from the germline V gene are SGDLS and YYNGEE.

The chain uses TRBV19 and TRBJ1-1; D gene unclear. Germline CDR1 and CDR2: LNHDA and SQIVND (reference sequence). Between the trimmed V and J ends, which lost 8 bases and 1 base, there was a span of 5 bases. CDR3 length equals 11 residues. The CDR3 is CASGGNTEAFF. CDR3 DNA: TGTGCCAGTGGAGGGAACACTGAAGCTTTCTTT.

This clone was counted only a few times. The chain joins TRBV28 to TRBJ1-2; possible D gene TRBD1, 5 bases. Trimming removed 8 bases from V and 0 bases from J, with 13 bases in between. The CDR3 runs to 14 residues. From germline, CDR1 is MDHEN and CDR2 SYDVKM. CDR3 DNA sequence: TGTGCCAGCCGACCAGGGCAGGCTAACTATGGCTACACCTTC. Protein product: CASRPGQANYGYTF.

Here the CDR3 DNA reads TGTGCCACCCCTCTAGGGAGGGGCACAGATACGCAGTATTTT. Translation: CATPLGRGTDTQYF. The chain is built from TRBV5-8 and TRBJ2-3; 7 positions agree with TRBD2. V dropped 9 bases and J dropped 1; count of bases not matched to a gene: 8. The CDR3 totals 14 residues. CDR1 SGHTS and CDR2 YDEGEE come from the germline V gene.

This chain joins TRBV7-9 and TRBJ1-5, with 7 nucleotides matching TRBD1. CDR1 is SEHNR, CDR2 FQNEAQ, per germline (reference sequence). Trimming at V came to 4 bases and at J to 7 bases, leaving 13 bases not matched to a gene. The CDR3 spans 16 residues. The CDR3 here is CASSSRGQGGLQPQHF. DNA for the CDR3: TGTGCCAGCAGCTCCCGGGGTCAGGGGGGTTTACAGCCCCAGCATTTT.

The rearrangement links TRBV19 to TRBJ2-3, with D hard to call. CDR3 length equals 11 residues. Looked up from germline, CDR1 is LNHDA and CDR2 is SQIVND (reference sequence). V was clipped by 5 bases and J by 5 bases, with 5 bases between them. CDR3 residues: CASSSVDTQYF. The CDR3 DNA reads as TGTGCCAGTAGTTCCGTAGATACGCAGTATTTT.

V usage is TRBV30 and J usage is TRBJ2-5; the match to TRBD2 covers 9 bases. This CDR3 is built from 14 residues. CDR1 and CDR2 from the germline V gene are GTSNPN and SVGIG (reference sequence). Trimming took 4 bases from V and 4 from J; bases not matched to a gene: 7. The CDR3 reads CAWTPGLASETQYF. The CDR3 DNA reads TGTGCCTGGACTCCCGGACTAGCGTCAGAGACCCAGTACTTC.